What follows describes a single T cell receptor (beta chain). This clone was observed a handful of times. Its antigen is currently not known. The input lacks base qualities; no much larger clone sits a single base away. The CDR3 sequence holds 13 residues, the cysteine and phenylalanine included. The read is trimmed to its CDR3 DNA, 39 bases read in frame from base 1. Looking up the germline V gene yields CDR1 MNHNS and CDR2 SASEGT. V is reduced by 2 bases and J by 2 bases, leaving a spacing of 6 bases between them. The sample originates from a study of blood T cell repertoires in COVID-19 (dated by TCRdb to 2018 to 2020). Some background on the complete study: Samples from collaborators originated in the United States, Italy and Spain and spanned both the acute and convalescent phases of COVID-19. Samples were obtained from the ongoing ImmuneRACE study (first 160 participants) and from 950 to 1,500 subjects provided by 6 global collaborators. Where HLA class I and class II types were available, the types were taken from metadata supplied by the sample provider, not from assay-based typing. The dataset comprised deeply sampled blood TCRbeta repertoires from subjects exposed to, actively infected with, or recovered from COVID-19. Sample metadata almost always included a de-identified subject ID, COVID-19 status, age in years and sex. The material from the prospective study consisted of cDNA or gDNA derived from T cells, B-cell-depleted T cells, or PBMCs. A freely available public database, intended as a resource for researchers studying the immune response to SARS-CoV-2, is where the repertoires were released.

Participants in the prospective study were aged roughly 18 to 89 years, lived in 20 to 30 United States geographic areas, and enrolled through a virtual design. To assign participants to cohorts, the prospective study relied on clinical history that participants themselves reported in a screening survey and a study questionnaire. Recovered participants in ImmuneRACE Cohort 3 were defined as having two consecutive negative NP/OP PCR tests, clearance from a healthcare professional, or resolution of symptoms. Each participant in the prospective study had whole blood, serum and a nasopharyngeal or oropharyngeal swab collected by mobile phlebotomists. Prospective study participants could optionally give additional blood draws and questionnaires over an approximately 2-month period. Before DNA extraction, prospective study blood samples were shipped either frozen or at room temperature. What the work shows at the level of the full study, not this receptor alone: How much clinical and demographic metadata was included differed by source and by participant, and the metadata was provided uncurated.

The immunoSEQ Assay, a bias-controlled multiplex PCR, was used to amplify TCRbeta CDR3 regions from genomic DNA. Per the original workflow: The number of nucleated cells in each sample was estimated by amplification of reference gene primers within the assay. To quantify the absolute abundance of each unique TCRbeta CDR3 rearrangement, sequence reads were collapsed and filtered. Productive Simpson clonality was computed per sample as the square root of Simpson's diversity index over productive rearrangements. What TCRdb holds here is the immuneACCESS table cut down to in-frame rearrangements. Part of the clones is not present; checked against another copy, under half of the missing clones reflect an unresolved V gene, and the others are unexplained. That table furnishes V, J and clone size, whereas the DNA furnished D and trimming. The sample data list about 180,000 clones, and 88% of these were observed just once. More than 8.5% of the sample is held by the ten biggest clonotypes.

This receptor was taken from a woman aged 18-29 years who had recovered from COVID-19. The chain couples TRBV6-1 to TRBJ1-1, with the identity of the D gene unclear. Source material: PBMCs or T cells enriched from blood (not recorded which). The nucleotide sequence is TGTGCCAGCAGTGAACGGGGAAACACTGAAGCTTTCTTT. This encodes CASSERGNTEAFF.